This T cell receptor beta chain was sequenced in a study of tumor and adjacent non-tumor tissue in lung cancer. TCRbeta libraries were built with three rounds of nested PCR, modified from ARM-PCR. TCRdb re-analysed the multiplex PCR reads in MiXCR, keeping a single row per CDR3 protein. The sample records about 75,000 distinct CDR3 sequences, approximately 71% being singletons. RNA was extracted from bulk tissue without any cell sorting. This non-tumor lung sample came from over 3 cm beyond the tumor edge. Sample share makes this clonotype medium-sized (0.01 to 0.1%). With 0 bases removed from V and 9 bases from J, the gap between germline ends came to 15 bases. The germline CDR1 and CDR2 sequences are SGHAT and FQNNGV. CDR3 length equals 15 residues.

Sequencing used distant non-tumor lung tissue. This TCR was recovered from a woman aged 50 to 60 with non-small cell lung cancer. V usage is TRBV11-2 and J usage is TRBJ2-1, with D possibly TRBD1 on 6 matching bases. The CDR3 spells CASSLDPSRGGEQFF. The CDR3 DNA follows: TGTGCCAGCAGCTTAGATCCCAGCAGGGGCGGTGAGCAGTTCTTC.